Listed below are T cell receptor beta chains from one sample, sequenced in a study of blood T cells in healthy people across ages. Each CDR3 protein gets one entry after TCRdb re-called the 5' RACE reads with MiXCR. The table lists about a million distinct CDR3 sequences, just over 50% of them singletons. The sequencing sample was made of blood. The receptors originated from a woman aged 60-75 years in good health. Both conserved end residues are part of each CDR3. The order of the fields is D gene, V gene, clone size, J gene, CDR3 DNA, CDR3 protein. D genes are given only for firm matches. Clone size is stated in some rows and not others, as once, few, many or a class when expanded.

TRBD1,TRBV27,-,TRBJ2-1,TGTGCCAGCAGTTACGGACAGGTAGGCAATGAGCAGTTCTTC,CASSYGQVGNEQFF
-,TRBV18,-,TRBJ2-3,TGTGCCAGCTCACTTCGGTCAGCGACAGATACGCAGTATTTT,CASSLRSATDTQYF
-,TRBV27,few,TRBJ2-1,TGTGCCAGCGGAACGTTAGGAGGCGGGCAGTTCTTC,CASGTLGGGQFF
TRBD1,TRBV27,-,TRBJ1-4,TGTGCCAGCAGGCCCCTCCCTTCAGGGGGGACTAATGAAAAACTGTTTTTT,CASRPLPSGGTNEKLFF
TRBD1,TRBV5-1,-,TRBJ1-6,TGCGCCAGCAGCACCCGGGACAGGCTAAATTCACCCCTCCACTTT,CASSTRDRLNSPLHF
-,TRBV20-1,many,TRBJ2-7,TGCAGTGCTAGAGATTGGACAACCTACGAGCAGTACTTC,CSARDWTTYEQYF
-,TRBV12-3/TRBV12-4,-,TRBJ1-5,TGTGCCAGCAACTCGGGGCTGAATCAGCCCCAGCATTTT,CASNSGLNQPQHF
-,TRBV20-1,-,TRBJ2-3,TGCAGTGCCATAACCGGGTACAGCACAGATACGCAGTATTTT,CSAITGYSTDTQYF
TRBD1,TRBV7-9,once,TRBJ1-1,TGTGCCAGCAGCCATGGGACAGAGGACACTGAAGCTTTCTTT,CASSHGTEDTEAFF
TRBD1,TRBV12-3/TRBV12-4,-,TRBJ2-3,TGTGCCAGCAGACTCGGACAGGGGTGGGCAGATACGCAGTATTTT,CASRLGQGWADTQYF
-,TRBV25-1,-,TRBJ2-5,TGTGCCAGCAGTGACAGGTCTCGGAAGACCCAGTACTTC,CASSDRSRKTQYF
-,TRBV7-2,-,TRBJ2-7,TGTGCCAGCAGCTTACGGACCGTCGAGCAGTACTTC,CASSLRTVEQYF
-,TRBV15,few,TRBJ2-1,TGTGCCACCAGCAGGGCCGGGAGCTCCTACAATGAGCAGTTCTTC,CATSRAGSSYNEQFF
-,TRBV29-1,once,TRBJ2-7,TGCAGCTCCATTGGGTCTAGGGGAAACAATGAGCAGTACTTC,CSSIGSRGNNEQYF
TRBD2,TRBV27,-,TRBJ2-4,TGTGCCAGCAGGCCAAACCCTAGCGGGAGGGCCCTGGACATTCAGTACTTC,CASRPNPSGRALDIQYF
TRBD2,TRBV12-3/TRBV12-4,-,TRBJ2-3,TGTGCCAGCAACAGCGGGAGATACACAGATACGCAGTATTTT,CASNSGRYTDTQYF
TRBD2,TRBV15,-,TRBJ2-1,TGTGCCACCAGCCCCCAGGCCACTAGCGGCGTAGGCAATGAGCAGTTCTTC,CATSPQATSGVGNEQFF
-,TRBV29-1,few,TRBJ2-3,TGCAGCGGTGCCAGGGCAGATACGCAGTATTTT,CSGARADTQYF
-,TRBV6-2/TRBV6-3,-,TRBJ2-7,TGTGCCAGCAGAAATACTTGGACTCCTTACGAGCAGTACTTC,CASRNTWTPYEQYF
-,TRBV30,-,TRBJ2-1,TGTGCCTGGAGTGGGTACAATGAGCAGTTCTTC,CAWSGYNEQFF
TRBD1,TRBV7-6,-,TRBJ2-1,TGTGCCAGCAGCCGGGACAGGTCCTACAATGAGCAGTTCTTC,CASSRDRSYNEQFF
-,TRBV29-1,few,TRBJ1-4,TGCAGCGTTGTAAGTTCCAATGAAAAACTGTTTTTT,CSVVSSNEKLFF
-,TRBV3-1,-,TRBJ2-7,TGTGTCAGCAGCATGACGTCTAAAGCCTACGAGCAGTACTTC,CVSSMTSKAYEQYF
-,TRBV10-3,-,TRBJ2-5,TGTGCCATCAGTGAAGACTTCAAGACCCAGTACTTC,CAISEDFKTQYF
-,TRBV12-3/TRBV12-4,-,TRBJ2-2,TGTGCCAGCAGTTCGCCTCCGGCAATACCGAACACCGGGGAGCTGTTTTTT,CASSSPPAIPNTGELFF
TRBD2,TRBV7-2,-,TRBJ2-5,TGTGCCAGCAGCTTTGTAGGGAGGGGTTGGGGAGAGACCCAGTACTTC,CASSFVGRGWGETQYF
TRBD2,TRBV4-2,-,TRBJ2-7,TGTGCCAGCAGCCCCCGACTAGCGGGAGCTTACAATGAGCAGTACTTC,CASSPRLAGAYNEQYF
-,TRBV27,-,TRBJ2-1,TGTGCCAGCAGTTTTGAGGTTAAAAGGACTGGGGAGCAGTTCTTC,CASSFEVKRTGEQFF
TRBD2,TRBV29-1,-,TRBJ2-2,TGCAGCGTTGTAGCGGGATTAGCAACCGGGGAGCTGTTTTTT,CSVVAGLATGELFF
-,TRBV7-9,-,TRBJ1-4,TGTGCCAGCAGCTTAGCGCAGCCAGGGGATGAAAAACTGTTTTTT,CASSLAQPGDEKLFF
TRBD2,TRBV5-6,few,TRBJ2-1,TGTGCCAGCAGCTTCGGCGGGAGTCGGTACAATGAGCAGTTCTTC,CASSFGGSRYNEQFF
-,TRBV12-3/TRBV12-4,-,TRBJ2-3,TGTGCCAGCAGTCCCCGGGGTATGAGCACAGATACGCAGTATTTT,CASSPRGMSTDTQYF
TRBD1,TRBV7-2,-,TRBJ2-1,TGTGCCAGCAGCAACACAGGGGGTGAGCAGTTCTTC,CASSNTGGEQFF
TRBD2,TRBV10-2,-,TRBJ2-3,TGCGCTACCGGGAGGACTAGCGGGGCAGATACGCAGTATTTT,CATGRTSGADTQYF
-,TRBV29-1,-,TRBJ2-5,TGCAGCGCCGCCAGTAGGACCCAGTACTTC,CSAASRTQYF